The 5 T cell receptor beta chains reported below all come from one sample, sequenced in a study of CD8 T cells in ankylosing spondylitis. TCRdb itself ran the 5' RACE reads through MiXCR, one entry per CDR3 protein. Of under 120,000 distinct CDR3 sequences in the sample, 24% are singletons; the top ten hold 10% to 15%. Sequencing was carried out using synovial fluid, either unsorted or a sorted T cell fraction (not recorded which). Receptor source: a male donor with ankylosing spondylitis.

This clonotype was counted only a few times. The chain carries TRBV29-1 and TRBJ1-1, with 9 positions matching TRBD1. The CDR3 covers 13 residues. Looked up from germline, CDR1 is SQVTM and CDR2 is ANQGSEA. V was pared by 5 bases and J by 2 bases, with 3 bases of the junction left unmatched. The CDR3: CSVSGQGNTEAFF. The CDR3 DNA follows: TGCAGCGTTTCGGGACAGGGAAACACTGAAGCTTTCTTT.

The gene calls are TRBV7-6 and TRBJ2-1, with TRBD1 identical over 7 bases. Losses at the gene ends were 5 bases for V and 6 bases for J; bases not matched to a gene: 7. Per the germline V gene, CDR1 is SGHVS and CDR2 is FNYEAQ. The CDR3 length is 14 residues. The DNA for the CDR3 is TGTGCCAGCAGCCAAATCCGGGACAGCAATGAGCAGTTCTTC. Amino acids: CASSQIRDSNEQFF.

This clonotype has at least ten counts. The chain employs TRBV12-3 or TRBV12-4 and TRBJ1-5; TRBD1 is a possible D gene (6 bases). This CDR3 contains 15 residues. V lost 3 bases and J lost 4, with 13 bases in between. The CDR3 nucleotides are TGTGCCAGCAGTTTTTGGGGGGCTCGGAATCAGCCCCAGCATTTT. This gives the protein CASSFWGARNQPQHF.

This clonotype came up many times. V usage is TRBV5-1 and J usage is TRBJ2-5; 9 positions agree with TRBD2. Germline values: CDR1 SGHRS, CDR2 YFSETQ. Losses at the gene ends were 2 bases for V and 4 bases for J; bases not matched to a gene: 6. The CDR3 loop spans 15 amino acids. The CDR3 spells CASSFAGGKGETQYF. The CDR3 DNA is TGCGCCAGCAGCTTTGCGGGAGGGAAAGGAGAGACCCAGTACTTC.

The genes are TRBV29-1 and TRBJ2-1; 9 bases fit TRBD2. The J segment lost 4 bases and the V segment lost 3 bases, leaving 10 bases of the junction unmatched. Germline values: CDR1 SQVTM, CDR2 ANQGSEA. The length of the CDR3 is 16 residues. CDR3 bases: TGCAGCGTTGAGGGTATTAGCGGGAGAGGGTACAATGAGCAGTTCTTC. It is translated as CSVEGISGRGYNEQFF.